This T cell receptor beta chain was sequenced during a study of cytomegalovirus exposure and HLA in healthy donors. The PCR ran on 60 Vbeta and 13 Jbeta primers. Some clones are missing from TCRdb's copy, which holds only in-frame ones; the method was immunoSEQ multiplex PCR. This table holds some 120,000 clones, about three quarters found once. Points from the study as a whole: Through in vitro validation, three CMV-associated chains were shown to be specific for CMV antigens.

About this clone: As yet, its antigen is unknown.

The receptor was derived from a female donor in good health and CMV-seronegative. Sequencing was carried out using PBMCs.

CDR3 DNA sequence: TGTGCCAGCAGATTCCCGAATATGGCGGGAGGTCAAGAGACCCAGTACTTC. This sequence encodes CASRFPNMAGGQETQYF. The genes are TRBV7-9 and TRBJ2-5; 8 nucleotides match TRBD2. The germline V gene encodes CDR1 SEHNR and CDR2 FQNEAQ (reference sequence). After removal of 6 bases from V and 2 bases from J, the junction contained 14 bases not matched to a gene. The CDR3 sequence is 17 residues long.